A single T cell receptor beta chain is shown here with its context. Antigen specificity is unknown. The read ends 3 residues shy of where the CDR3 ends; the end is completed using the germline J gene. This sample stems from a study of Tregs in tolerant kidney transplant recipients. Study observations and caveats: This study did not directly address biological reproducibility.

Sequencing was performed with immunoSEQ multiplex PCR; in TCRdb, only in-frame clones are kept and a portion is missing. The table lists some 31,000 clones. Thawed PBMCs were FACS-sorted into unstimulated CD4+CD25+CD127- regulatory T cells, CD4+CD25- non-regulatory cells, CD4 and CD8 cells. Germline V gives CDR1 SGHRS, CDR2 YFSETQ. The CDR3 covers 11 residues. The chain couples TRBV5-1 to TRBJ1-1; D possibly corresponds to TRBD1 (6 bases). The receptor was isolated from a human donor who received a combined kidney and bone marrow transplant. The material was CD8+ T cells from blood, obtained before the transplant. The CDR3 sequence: CASSGGTEAFF. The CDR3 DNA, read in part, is TGCGCCAGCAGCGGCGGGACAGAA.